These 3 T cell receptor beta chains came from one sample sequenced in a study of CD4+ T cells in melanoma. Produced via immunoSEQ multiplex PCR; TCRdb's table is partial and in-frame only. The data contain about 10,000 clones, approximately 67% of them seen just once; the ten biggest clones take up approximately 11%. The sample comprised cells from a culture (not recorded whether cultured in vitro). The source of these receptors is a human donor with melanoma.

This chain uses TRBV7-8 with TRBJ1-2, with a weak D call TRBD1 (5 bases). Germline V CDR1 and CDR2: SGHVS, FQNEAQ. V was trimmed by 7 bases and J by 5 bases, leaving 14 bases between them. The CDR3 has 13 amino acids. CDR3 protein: CASNLGGRYGYTF. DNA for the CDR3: TGTGCCAGCAACCTGGGGGGTCGGTATGGCTACACCTTC.

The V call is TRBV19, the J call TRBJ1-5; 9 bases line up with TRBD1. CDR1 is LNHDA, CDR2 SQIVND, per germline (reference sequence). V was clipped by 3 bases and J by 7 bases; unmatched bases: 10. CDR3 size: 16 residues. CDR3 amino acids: CASSIYGTGRLQPQHF. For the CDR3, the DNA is TGTGCCAGTAGTATCTACGGGACAGGGCGACTCCAGCCCCAGCATTTT.

The CDR3 DNA reads TGTGCCAGCAGGGGGCAGTTTCCAACTAATGAAAAACTGTTTTTT. As protein: CASRGQFPTNEKLFF. V is TRBV6-1 and J is TRBJ1-4; the D gene is possibly TRBD1 (5 bases). CDR1 and CDR2 (germline): MNHNS, SASEGT. With 6 bases removed from V and 0 bases from J, the gap between germline ends came to 11 bases. This CDR3 has 15 amino acids.